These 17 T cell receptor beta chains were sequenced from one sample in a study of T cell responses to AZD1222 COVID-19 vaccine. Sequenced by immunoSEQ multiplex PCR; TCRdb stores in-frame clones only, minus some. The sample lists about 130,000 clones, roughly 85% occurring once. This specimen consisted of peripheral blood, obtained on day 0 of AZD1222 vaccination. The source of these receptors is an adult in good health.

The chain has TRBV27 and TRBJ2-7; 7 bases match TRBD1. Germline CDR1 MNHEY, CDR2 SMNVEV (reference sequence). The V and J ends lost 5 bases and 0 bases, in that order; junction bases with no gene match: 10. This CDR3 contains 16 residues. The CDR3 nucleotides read TGTGCCAGCAGTGACTCGGGACAGTGGAGCTCCTACGAGCAGTACTTC. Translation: CASSDSGQWSSYEQYF.

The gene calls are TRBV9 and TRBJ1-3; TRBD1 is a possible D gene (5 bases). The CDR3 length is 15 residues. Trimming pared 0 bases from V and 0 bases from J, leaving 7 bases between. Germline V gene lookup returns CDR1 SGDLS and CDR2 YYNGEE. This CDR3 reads CASSVVGHSGNTIYF. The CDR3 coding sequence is TGTGCCAGCAGCGTAGTGGGGCACTCTGGAAACACCATATATTTT.

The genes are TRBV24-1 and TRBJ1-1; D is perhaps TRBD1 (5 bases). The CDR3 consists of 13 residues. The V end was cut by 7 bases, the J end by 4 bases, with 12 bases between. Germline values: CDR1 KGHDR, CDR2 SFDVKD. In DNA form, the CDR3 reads TGTGCCACCAGGCAGGGTTTTGGCACTGAAGCTTTCTTT. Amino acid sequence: CATRQGFGTEAFF.

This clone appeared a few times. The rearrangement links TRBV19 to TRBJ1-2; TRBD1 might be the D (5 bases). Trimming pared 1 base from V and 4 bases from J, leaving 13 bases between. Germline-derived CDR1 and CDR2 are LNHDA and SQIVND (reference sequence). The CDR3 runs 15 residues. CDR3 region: CASSIGGAIFYGYTF. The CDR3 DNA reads TGTGCCAGTAGTATAGGGGGCGCGATCTTCTATGGCTACACCTTC.

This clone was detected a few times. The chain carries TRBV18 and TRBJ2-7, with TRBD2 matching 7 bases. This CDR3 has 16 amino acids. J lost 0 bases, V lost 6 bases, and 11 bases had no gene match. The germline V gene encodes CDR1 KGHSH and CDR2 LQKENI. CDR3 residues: CASSISPSGTSYEQYF. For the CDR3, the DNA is TGTGCCAGCTCTATTAGCCCTAGCGGTACCTCCTACGAGCAGTACTTC.

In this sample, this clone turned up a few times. The CDR3 region is CASSFGIAGVKETQYF. CDR3 nucleotides: TGTGCCAGCAGCTTCGGGATAGCGGGGGTGAAAGAGACCCAGTACTTC. V and J are TRBV5-6 and TRBJ2-5; 9 positions agree with TRBD2. This CDR3 contains 16 residues. V was clipped by 2 bases and J by 3 bases; unmatched bases: 8. CDR1 and CDR2 (germline): SGHDT, YYEEEE.

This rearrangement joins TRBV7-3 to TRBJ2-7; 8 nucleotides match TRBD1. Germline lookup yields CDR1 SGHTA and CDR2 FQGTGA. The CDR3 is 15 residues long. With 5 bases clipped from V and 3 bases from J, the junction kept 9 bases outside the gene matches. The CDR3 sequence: CASSIYGQGSYEQYF. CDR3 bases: TGTGCCAGCAGCATATACGGACAGGGTAGCTACGAGCAGTACTTC.

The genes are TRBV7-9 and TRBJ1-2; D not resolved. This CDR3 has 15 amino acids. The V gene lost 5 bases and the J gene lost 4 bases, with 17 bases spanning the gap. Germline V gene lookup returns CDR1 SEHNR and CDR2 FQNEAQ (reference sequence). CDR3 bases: TGTGCCAGCAGCCTTCACACGTCCCGGATCTATGGCTACACCTTC. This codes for CASSLHTSRIYGYTF.

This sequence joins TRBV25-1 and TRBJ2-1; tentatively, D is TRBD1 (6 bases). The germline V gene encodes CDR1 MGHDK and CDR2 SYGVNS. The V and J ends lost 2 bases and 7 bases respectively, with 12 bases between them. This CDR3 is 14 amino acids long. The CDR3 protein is CASSEPGTINEQFF. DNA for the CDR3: TGTGCCAGCAGTGAACCCGGGACAATTAATGAGCAGTTCTTC.

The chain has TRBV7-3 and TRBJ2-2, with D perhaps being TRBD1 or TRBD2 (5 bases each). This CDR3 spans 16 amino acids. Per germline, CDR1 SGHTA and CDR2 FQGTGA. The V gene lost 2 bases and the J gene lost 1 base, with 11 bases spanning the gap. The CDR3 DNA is TGTGCCAGCAGCTTAGTCGCAGGGAGGAACACCGGGGAGCTGTTTTTT. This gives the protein CASSLVAGRNTGELFF.

CDR3 coding DNA: TGCAGTGCTAGTAGGCCTAGCGGTGGGACAGATACGCAGTATTTT. Translated, it gives CSASRPSGGTDTQYF. This chain joins TRBV20-1 and TRBJ2-3, with 7 nucleotides matching TRBD2. Germline V gene lookup returns CDR1 DFQATT and CDR2 SNEGSKA (reference sequence). This CDR3 has 15 amino acids. The ends lost 3 bases at V and 3 bases at J; junction bases unmatched: 9.

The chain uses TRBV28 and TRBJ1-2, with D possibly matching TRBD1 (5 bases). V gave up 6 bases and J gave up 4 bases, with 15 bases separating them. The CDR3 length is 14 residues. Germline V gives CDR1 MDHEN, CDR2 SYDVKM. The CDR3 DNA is TGTGCCAGCAGCACCCGGCGGGGGGTCTATGGCTACACCTTC. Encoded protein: CASSTRRGVYGYTF.

The CDR3 coding sequence is TGTGCCAGCAGCTTACGTATGCCGAACACTGAAGCTTTCTTT. It translates to CASSLRMPNTEAFF. The rearrangement joins TRBV7-2 to TRBJ1-1; D is uncertain. V lost 2 bases to trimming and J lost 1 base, with 8 bases between them. CDR1 SGHTA and CDR2 FQGNSA come from the germline V gene. The CDR3 is made up of 14 amino acids.

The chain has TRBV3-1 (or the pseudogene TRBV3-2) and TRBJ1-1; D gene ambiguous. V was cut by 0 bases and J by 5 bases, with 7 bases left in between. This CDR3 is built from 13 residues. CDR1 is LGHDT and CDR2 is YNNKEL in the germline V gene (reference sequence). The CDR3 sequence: CASSQDGVTEAFF. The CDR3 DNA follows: TGTGCCAGCAGCCAAGACGGCGTTACTGAAGCTTTCTTT.

The CDR3 nucleotides are TGTGCCAGCAGCCGGACAACCCTCTCCTACGAGCAGTACTTC. It specifies CASSRTTLSYEQYF. V gene TRBV16 combines with J gene TRBJ2-7; a possible D gene is TRBD1 (5 bases). Trimming left V 4 bases short and J 0 bases short, with 10 bases between. CDR3 length: 14 residues. The germline gives CDR1 KGHSY, CDR2 FQNENV.

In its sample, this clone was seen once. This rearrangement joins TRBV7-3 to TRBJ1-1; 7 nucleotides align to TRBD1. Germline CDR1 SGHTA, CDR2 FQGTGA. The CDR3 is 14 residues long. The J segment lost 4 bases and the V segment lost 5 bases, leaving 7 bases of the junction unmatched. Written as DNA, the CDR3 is TGTGCCAGCAGCCGGCGAGGGGGCGGCACTGAAGCTTTCTTT. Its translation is CASSRRGGGTEAFF.

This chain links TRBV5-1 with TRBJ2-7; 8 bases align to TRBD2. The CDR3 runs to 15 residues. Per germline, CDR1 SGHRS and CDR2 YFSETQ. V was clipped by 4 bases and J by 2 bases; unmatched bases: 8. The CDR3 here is CASSPGLAPTYEQYF. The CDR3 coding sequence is TGCGCCAGCAGCCCCGGACTAGCCCCAACCTACGAGCAGTACTTC.